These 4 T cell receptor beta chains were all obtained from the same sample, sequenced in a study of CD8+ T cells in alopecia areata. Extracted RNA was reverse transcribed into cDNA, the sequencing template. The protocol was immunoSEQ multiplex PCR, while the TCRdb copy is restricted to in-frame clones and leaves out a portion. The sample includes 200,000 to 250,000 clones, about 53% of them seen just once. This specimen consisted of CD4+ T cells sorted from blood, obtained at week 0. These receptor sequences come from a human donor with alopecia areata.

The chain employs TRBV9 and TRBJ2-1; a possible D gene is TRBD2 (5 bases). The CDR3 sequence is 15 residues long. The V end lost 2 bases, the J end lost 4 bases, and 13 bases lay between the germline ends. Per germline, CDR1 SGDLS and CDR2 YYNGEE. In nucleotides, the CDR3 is TGTGCCAGCAGCGTTAACGACGGGAAGTACAATGAGCAGTTCTTC. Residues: CASSVNDGKYNEQFF.

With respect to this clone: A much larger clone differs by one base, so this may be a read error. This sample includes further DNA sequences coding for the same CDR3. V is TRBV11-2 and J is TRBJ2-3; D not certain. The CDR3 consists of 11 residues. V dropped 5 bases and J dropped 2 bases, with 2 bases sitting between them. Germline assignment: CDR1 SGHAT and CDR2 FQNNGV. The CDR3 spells CASSHTDTQYF. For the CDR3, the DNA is TGTGCCAGCAGCCACACAGATACGCAGTATTTT.

Here the CDR3 DNA reads TGTGCCAGCAGTCCCCAAACAAAAAACATTCAGTACTTC. Its protein is CASSPQTKNIQYF. The rearrangement joins TRBV27 to TRBJ2-4; no firm D call. V was clipped by 5 bases and J by 4 bases, with 9 bases between them. The CDR3 contains 13 residues. Germline V lookup: CDR1 MNHEY, CDR2 SMNVEV (reference sequence).

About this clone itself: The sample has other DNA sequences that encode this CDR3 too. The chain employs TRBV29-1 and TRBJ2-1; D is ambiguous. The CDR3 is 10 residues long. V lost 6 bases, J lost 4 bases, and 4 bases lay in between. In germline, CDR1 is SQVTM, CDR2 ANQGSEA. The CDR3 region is CSVGYNEQFF. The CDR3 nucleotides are TGCAGCGTCGGGTACAATGAGCAGTTCTTC.